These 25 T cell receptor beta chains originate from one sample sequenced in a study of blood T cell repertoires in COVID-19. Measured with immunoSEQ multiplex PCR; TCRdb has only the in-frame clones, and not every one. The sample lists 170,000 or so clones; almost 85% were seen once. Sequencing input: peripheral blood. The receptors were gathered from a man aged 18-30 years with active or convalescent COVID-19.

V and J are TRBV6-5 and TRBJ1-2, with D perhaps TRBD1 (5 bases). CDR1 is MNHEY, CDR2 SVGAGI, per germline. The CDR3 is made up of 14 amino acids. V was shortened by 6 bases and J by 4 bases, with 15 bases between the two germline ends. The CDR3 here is CASSTGGDAYGYTF. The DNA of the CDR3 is TGTGCCAGCAGCACCGGAGGGGACGCCTATGGCTACACCTTC.

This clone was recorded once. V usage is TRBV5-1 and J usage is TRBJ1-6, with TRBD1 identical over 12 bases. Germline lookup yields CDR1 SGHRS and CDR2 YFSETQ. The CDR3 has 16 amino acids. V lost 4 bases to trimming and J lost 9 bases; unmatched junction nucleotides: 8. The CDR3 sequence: CASSLRGTGGGSPLHF. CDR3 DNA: TGCGCCAGCAGCCTAAGAGGGACAGGGGGCGGTTCACCCCTCCACTTT.

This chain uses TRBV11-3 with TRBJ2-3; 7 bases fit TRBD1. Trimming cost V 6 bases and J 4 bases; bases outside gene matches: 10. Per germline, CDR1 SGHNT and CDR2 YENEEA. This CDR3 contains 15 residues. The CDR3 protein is CASSSRQGDADTQYF. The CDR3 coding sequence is TGTGCCAGCAGTTCTCGCCAGGGGGACGCAGATACGCAGTATTTT. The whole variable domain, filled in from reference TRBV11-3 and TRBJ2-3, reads EAGVVQSPRYKIIEKKQPVAFWCNPISGHNTLYWYLQNLGQGPELLIRYENEEAVDDSQLPKDRFSAERLKGVDSTLKIQPAELGDSAVYLCASSSRQGDADTQYFGPGTRLTVL.

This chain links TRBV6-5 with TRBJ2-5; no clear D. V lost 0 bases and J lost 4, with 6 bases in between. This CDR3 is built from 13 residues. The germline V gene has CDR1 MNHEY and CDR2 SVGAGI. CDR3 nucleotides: TGTGCCAGCAGTTACTCTGTTCGAGAGACCCAGTACTTC. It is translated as CASSYSVRETQYF.

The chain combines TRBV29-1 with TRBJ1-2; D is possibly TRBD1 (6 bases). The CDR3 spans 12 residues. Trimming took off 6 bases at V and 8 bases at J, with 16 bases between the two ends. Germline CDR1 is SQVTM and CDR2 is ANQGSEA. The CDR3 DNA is TGCAGCGTCGGACAGATTCTCGGGGGCTACACCTTC. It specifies CSVGQILGGYTF.

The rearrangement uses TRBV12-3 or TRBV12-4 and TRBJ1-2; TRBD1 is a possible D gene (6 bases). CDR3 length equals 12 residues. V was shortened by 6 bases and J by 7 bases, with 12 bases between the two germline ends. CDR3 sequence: CASSPNRAGYTF. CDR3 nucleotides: TGTGCCAGCAGCCCCAACAGGGCTGGCTACACCTTC.

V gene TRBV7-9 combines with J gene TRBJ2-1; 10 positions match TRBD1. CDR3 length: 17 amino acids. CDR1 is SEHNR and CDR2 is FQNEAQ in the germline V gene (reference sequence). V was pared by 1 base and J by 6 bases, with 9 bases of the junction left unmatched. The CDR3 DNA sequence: TGTGCCAGCAGCTTAGTACATCGGGACAGGGGACGCAATGAGCAGTTCTTC. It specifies CASSLVHRDRGRNEQFF.

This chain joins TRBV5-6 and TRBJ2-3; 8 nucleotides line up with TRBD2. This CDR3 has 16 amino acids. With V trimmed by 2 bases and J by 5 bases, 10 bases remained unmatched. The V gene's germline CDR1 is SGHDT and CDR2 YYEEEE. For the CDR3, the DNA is TGTGCCAGCAGCTTTATAAGCGGGAGAGGTCTAGATACGCAGTATTTT. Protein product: CASSFISGRGLDTQYF.

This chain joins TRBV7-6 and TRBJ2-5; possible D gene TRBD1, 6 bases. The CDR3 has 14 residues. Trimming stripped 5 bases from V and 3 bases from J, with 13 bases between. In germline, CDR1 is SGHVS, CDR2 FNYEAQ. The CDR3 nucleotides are TGTGCCAGCAGCGGAAACAGGGCCAAAGAGACCCAGTACTTC. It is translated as CASSGNRAKETQYF. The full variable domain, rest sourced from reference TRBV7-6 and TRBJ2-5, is GAGVSQSPRYKVTKRGQDVALRCDPISGHVSLYWYRQALGQGPEFLTYFNYEAQQDKSGLPNDRFSAERPEGSISTLTIQRTEQRDSAMYRCASSGNRAKETQYFGPGTRLLVL.

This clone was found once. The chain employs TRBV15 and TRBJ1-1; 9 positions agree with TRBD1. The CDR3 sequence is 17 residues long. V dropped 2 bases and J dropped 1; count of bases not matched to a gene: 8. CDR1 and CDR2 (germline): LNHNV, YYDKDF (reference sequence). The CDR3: CATSRLTGGIGNTEAFF. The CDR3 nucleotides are TGTGCCACCAGCAGATTGACAGGGGGGATTGGGAACACTGAAGCTTTCTTT.

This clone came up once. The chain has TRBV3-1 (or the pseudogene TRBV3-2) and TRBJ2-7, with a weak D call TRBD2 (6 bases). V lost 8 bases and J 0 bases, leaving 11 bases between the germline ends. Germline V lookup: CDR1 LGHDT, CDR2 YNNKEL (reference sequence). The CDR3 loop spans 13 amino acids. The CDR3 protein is CASGSSGSYEQYF. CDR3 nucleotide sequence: TGTGCCAGCGGAAGTAGCGGCTCCTACGAGCAGTACTTC.

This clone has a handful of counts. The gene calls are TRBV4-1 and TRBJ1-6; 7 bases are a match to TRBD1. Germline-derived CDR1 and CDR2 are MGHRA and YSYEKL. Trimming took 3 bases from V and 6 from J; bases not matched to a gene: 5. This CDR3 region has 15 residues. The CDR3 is CASSQTGTANSPLHF. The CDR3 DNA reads TGCGCCAGCAGCCAGACCGGGACAGCTAATTCACCCCTCCACTTT.

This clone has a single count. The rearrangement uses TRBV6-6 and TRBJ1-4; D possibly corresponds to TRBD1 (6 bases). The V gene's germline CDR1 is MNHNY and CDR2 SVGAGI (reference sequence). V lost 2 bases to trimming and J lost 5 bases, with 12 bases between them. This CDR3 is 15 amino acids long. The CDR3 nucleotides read TGTGCCAGCAGTTACGGACAGAGCTCCAATGAAAAACTGTTTTTT. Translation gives CASSYGQSSNEKLFF.

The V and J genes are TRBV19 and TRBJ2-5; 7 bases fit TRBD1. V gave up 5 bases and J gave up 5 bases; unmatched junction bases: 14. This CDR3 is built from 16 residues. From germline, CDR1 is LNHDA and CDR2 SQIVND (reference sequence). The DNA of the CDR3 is TGTGCCAGTAGTTTACGACAGGGTCGGGGCGAGGAGACCCAGTACTTC. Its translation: CASSLRQGRGEETQYF.

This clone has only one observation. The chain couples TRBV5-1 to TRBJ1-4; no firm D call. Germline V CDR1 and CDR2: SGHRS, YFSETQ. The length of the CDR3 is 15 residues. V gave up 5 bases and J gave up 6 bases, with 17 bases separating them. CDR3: CASSHAPGGYEKLFF. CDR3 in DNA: TGCGCCAGCAGTCACGCCCCGGGAGGATATGAAAAACTGTTTTTT.

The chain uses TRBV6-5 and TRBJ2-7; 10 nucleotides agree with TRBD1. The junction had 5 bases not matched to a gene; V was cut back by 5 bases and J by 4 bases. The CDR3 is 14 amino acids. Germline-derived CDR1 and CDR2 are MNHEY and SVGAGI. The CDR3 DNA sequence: TGTGCCAGCAGTCTCGGGACAGGGGTTTACGAGCAGTACTTC. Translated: CASSLGTGVYEQYF.

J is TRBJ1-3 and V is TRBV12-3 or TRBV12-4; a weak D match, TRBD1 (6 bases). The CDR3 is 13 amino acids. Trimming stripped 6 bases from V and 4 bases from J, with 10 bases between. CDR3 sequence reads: CASREGGGNTIYF. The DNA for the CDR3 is TGTGCCAGCAGAGAGGGGGGGGGAAACACCATATATTTT.

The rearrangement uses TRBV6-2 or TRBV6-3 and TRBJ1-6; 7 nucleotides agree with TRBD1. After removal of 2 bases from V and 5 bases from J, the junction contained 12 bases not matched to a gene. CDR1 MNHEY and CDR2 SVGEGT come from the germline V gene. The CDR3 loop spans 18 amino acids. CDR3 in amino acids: CASSYPGVRGLDNSPLHF. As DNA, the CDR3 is TGTGCCAGCAGTTACCCCGGTGTGAGGGGGCTCGATAATTCACCCCTCCACTTT.

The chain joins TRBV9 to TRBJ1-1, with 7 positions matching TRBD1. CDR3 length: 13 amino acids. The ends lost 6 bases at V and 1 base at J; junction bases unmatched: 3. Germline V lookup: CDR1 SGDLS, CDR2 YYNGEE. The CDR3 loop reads CASNRQGNTEAFF. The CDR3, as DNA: TGTGCCAGCAACCGACAGGGGAACACTGAAGCTTTCTTT.

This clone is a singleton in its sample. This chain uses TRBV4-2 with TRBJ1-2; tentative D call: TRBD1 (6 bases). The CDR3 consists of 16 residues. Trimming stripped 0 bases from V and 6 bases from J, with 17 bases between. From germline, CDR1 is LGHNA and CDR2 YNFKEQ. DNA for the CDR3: TGTGCCAGCAGCCAAGAAGACAGGCCTATGGTTGATGGCTACACCTTC. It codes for CASSQEDRPMVDGYTF.

The CDR3 region is CASSQDDSLAFF. The CDR3 DNA follows: TGTGCCAGCAGCCAAGACGACAGCCTTGCTTTCTTT. The chain recombines TRBV3-1 (or the pseudogene TRBV3-2) with TRBJ1-1, with D perhaps TRBD1 (5 bases). Per germline, CDR1 LGHDT and CDR2 YNNKEL (reference sequence). The length of the CDR3 is 12 residues. V lost 0 bases and J 11 bases, leaving 10 bases between the germline ends.

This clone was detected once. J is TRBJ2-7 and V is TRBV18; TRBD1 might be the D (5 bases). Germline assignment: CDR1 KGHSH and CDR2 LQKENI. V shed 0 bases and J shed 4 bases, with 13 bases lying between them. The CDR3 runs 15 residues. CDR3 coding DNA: TGTGCCAGCTCACCACCGGCAGGGAATAGGTACGAGCAGTACTTC. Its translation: CASSPPAGNRYEQYF.

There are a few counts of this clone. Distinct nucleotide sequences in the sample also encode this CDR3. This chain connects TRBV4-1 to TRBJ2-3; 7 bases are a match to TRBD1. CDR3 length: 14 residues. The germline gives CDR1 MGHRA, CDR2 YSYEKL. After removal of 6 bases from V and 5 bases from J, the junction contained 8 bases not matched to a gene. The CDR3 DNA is TGCGCCAGCAGGGAACAGGGGAAGGGAGATACGCAGTATTTT. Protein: CASREQGKGDTQYF.

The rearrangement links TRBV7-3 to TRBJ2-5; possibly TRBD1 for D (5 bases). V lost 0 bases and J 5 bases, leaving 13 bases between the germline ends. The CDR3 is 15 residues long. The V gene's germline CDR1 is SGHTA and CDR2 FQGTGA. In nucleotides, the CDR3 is TGTGCCAGCAGCTTAACGGCAGGGCCTTGGGAGACCCAGTACTTC. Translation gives CASSLTAGPWETQYF.

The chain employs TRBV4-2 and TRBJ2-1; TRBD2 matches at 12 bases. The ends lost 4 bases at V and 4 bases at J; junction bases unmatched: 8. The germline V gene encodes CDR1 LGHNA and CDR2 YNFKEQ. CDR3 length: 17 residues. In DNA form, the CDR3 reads TGTGCCAGCAGCCTATTCCCCGGACTAGCGGGGTACAATGAGCAGTTCTTC. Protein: CASSLFPGLAGYNEQFF.